This TCR beta chain was identified during a study of preoperative IRX-2 immunotherapy in early breast cancer. The table came from immunoSEQ multiplex PCR; TCRdb's copy has only in-frame clones and leaves some out. Altogether roughly 93,000 clones are present, about nine tenths being singletons, with the ten largest covering roughly 2%. Treatment reported: preoperative locoregional IRX-2 cytokine immunotherapy. This CDR3 has 15 amino acids. Germline V CDR1 and CDR2: LGHNT, FRNRAP. Sequenced material: tumor tissue, taken after IRX-2 immunotherapy. The TCR sequence derives from a human donor with breast cancer. This chain links TRBV12-5 with TRBJ1-5, with 7 bases fitting TRBD1. This CDR3 is CATNLKGQPNQPQHF. CDR3 nucleotides: TGTGCCACCAACCTCAAGGGACAGCCCAATCAGCCCCAGCATTTT. Filled out from reference TRBV12-5 and TRBJ1-5, the complete variable domain reads DARVTQTPRHKVTEMGQEVTMRCQPILGHNTVFWYRQTMMQGLELLAYFRNRAPLDDSGMPKDRFSAEMPDATLATLKIQPSEPRDSAVYFCATNLKGQPNQPQHFGDGTRLSIL.